One sample yielded the 4 T cell receptor beta chains listed below, sequenced in a study of cytomegalovirus exposure and HLA in healthy donors. The PCR made use of 60 Vbeta and 13 Jbeta primers. Only in-frame clones appear in the TCRdb table, and some are missing; sequencing was by immunoSEQ multiplex PCR. This repertoire shows 130,000 or so clones, roughly 88% found once; its top ten account for around 3%. The sample comprised PBMCs. Source of these receptors: a woman aged 18-29 years in good health and CMV-seropositive.

The V call is TRBV18, the J call TRBJ2-7, with 9 positions matching TRBD1. The V segment lost 5 bases and the J segment 1 base; nucleotides outside the gene matches: 3. The CDR3 consists of 14 residues. Per the germline V gene, CDR1 is KGHSH and CDR2 is LQKENI. This chain's CDR3 is CASSTTGGSYEQYF. The DNA of the CDR3 is TGTGCCAGCTCAACGACAGGGGGGTCCTACGAGCAGTACTTC.

The J gene is TRBJ2-2, the V gene TRBV7-9; TRBD1 aligns across 8 bases. After removal of 5 bases from V and 6 bases from J, the junction contained 14 bases not matched to a gene. CDR1 and CDR2 (germline): SEHNR, FQNEAQ (reference sequence). This CDR3 is 17 amino acids long. The CDR3 protein is CASSRPPQGAIPGELFF. In DNA form, the CDR3 reads TGTGCCAGCAGCAGACCCCCCCAGGGGGCGATTCCCGGGGAGCTGTTTTTT.

This chain connects TRBV5-4 to TRBJ2-1; 9 bases fit TRBD2. Per germline, CDR1 SGHNT and CDR2 YYREEE (reference sequence). V lost 6 bases, J lost 5 bases, and 15 bases stayed unmatched. The CDR3 runs 17 residues. CDR3 DNA: TGTGCCAGCACCTCCTCTCCGGCGGGGGGGCGGGACAATGAGCAGTTCTTC. Protein product: CASTSSPAGGRDNEQFF.

The gene calls are TRBV11-2 and TRBJ1-1; 9 bases are a match to TRBD1. CDR3 length: 18 residues. CDR1 and CDR2 (germline): SGHAT, FQNNGV. J was trimmed by 0 bases and V by 6 bases; bases with no gene match: 14. In DNA form, the CDR3 reads TGTGCCAGCAGTTTTCCGACAGGGGGGGGATTTATGAACACTGAAGCTTTCTTT. Encoded protein: CASSFPTGGGFMNTEAFF.